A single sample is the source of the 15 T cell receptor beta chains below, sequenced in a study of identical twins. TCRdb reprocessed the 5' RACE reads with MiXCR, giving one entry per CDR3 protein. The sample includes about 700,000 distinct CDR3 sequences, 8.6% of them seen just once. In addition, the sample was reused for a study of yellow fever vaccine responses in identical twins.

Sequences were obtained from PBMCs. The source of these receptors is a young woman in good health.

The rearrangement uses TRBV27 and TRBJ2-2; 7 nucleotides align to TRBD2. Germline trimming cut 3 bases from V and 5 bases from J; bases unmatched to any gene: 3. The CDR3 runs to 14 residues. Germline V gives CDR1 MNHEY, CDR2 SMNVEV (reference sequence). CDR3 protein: CASSFGLGTGELFF. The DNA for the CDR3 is TGTGCCAGCAGTTTTGGACTAGGGACCGGGGAGCTGTTTTTT.

CDR3 amino acids: CASRPKGGRLGELFF. The CDR3 bases are TGTGCCAGCAGACCCAAGGGAGGGCGGCTCGGGGAGCTGTTTTTT. The chain links TRBV5-5 to TRBJ2-2; TRBD2 matches at 7 bases. Per the germline V gene, CDR1 is SGHKS and CDR2 is YYEKEE (reference sequence). V lost 5 bases and J lost 7; bases outside the gene matches: 11. The CDR3 totals 15 residues.

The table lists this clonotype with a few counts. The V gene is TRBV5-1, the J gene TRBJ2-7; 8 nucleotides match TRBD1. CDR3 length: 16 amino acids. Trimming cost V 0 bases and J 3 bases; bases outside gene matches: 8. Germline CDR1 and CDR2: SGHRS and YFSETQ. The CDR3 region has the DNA TGCGCCAGCAGCTTGGATGGGACAGGTGGTAACTACGAGCAGTACTTC. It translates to CASSLDGTGGNYEQYF.

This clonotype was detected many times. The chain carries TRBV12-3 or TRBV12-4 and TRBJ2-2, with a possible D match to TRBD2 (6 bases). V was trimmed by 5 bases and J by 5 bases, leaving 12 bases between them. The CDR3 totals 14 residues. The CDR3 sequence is CASSLSGGTGELFF. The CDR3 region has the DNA TGTGCCAGCAGTCTTAGTGGGGGGACCGGGGAGCTGTTTTTT.

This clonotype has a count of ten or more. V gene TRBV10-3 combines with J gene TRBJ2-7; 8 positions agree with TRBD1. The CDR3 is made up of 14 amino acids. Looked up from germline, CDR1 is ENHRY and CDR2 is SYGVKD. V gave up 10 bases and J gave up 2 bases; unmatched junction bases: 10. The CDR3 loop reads CATENRTGTYEQYF. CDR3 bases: TGTGCCACCGAGAACAGGACAGGGACCTACGAGCAGTACTTC.

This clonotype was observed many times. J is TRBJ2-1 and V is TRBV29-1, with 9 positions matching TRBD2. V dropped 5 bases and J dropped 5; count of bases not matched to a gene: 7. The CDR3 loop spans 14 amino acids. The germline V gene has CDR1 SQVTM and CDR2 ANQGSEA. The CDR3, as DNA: TGCAGCGTTACGAAAAGGACTAGCGACAATGAGCAGTTCTTC. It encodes CSVTKRTSDNEQFF.

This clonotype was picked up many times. CDR3 sequence reads: CASSPRLAETQYF. DNA of the CDR3: TGTGCCAGCAGCCCCCGATTAGCGGAGACCCAGTACTTC. The chain has TRBV12-3 or TRBV12-4 and TRBJ2-5, with D possibly TRBD2 on 5 matching bases. This CDR3 comprises 13 residues. Trimming removed 6 bases from V and 5 bases from J, with 13 bases in between.

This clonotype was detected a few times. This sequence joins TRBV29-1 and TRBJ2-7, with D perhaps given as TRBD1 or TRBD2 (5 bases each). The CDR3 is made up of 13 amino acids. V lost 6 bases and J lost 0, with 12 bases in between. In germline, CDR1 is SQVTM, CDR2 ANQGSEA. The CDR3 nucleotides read TGCAGCGTCCGGGGACGGCTCTCCTACGAGCAGTACTTC. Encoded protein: CSVRGRLSYEQYF.

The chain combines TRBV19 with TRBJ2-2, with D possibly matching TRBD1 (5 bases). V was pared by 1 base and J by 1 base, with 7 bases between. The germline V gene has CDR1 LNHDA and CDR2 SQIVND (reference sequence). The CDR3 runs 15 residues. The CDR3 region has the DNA TGTGCCAGTAGTATAGGGACACTGAACACCGGGGAGCTGTTTTTT. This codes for CASSIGTLNTGELFF.

The DNA of the CDR3 is TGTGCCAGCAGTTCCCGGGACAAACAAGAGACCCAGTACTTC. Translating it yields CASSSRDKQETQYF. V and J are TRBV27 and TRBJ2-5, with D perhaps TRBD1 (6 bases). Trimming removed 4 bases at V and 2 bases at J, with 11 bases between. Per the germline V gene, CDR1 is MNHEY and CDR2 is SMNVEV (reference sequence). There are 14 residues in the CDR3.

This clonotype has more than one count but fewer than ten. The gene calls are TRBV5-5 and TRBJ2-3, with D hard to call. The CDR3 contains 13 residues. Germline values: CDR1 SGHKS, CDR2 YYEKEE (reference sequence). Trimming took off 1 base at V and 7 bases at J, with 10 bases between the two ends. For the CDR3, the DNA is TGTGCCAGCAGCTTGTATCTCAAGAATACGCAGTATTTT. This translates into CASSLYLKNTQYF.

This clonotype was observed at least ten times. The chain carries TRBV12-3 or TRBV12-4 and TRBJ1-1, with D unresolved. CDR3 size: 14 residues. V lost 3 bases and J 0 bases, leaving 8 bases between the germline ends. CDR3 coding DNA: TGTGCCAGCAGTTTGGTGAACATGAACACTGAAGCTTTCTTT. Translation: CASSLVNMNTEAFF.

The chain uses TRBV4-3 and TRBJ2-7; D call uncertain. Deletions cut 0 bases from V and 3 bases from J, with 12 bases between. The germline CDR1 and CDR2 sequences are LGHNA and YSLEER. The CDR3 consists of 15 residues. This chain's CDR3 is CASSQDRAAYYEQYF. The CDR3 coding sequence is TGCGCCAGCAGCCAAGATAGGGCGGCCTACTACGAGCAGTACTTC.

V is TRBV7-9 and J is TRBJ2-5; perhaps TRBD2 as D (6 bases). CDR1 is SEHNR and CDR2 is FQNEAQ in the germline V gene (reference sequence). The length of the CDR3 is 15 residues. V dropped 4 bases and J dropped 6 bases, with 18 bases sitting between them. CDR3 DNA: TGTGCCAGCAGCTCCGGCCCGGGGGAAGGAAAGACCCAGTACTTC. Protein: CASSSGPGEGKTQYF.

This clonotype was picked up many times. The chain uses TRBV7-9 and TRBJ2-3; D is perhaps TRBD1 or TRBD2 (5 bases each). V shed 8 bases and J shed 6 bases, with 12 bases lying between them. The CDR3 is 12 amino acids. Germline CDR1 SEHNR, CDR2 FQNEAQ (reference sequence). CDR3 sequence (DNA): TGTGCCAGCCTTCCGGGGCTGGATACGCAGTATTTT. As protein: CASLPGLDTQYF.